This TCR beta chain came from a study of post-analysis software for immune sequencing data (dated by TCRdb to the mid-2010s). Study-level background: Relapsing-remitting, secondary progressive and progressive-relapsing multiple sclerosis were recorded as disease courses, and subtype annotation was lacking for some patients. Patient repertoires were compared against roughly 10 previously published healthy control repertoires from donors aged roughly 6 to 25 years. A subset of samples was prepared in parallel using single-end sample barcoding, then pooled and co-amplified after Illumina adapter ligation.

Libraries came from PCR. For sequencing, an Illumina HiSeq 2500 was employed. To reduce PCR and sequencing biases, unique molecular identifiers were incorporated into the TCR beta cDNA libraries. Roughly 0.5 million cDNA molecules were obtained per 1 to 10 million input T cells, so each molecule approximated one T cell. Patient libraries were prepared and sequenced with the same protocol used for the earlier healthy control dataset. Within a given batch, samples were prepared together, multiplexed and sequenced on the same HiSeq lane. Per the source publication's procedure: MIGEC was used to process the raw barcoded reads, and molecular identifier groups with only a single read were discarded before consensus assembly and CDR3 extraction. Clonotype tables were post-analysed with VDJtools, normalizing diversity by down-sampling all datasets to the smallest sample size. Repertoire overlap clustering matched CDR3 amino acid but not nucleotide sequences to correct batch-related cross-sample contamination. The public sequencing data were trimmed at Q25 with fastp and processed into clonotypes with MiXCR by TCRdb, which kept only in-frame beta chains. All rows with the same CDR3 protein become a single entry with the most common DNA and genes. TCRdb, rather than the study authors, made the V and J calls. In this sample the table shows roughly 570,000 distinct CDR3 sequences, 34% of which occur a single time. Around 6% of the sample belongs to the ten largest clones.

The investigation overall reported the following: Normalized Chao1 diversity was significantly lower in multiple sclerosis patients than controls, suggesting substantial peripheral T-cell clonal expansion. Several TRBV segments, including TRBV5-6, TRBV5-1 and TRBV20-1, were significantly more frequent in patients than controls. When samples were clustered directly using the F measure, samples prepared in the same batch co-clustered strongly, which prompted a batch-effect correction. The control group was slightly older than the multiple sclerosis patient group.

To demonstrate the VDJtools post-analysis software, the study profiled TCR beta repertoires from the peripheral blood of 13 young patients with multiple sclerosis. The multiple sclerosis patients were children and adolescents ranging in age from roughly 6 to 16 years. Concerning this clonotype: Which antigen it targets is not known. No clone much larger than this one lies a single base away; base qualities are absent.

From cysteine to phenylalanine, the CDR3 is 16 amino acids long. The read is trimmed to its CDR3 DNA, 48 bases read in frame from base 1. Reading the germline V gene (reference sequence) gives CDR1 SEHNR and CDR2 FQNEAQ. V is cut by 1 base and J by 6 bases, and the space between the germline ends is 16 bases. The rearrangement joined TRBV7-9 to TRBJ2-1; the D gene is perhaps TRBD1 or TRBD2, each of them matching over 6 bases. Sequenced input: blood. The receptor was isolated from a girl aged 2-17 years with multiple sclerosis. CDR3 region: CASSLGGGGQVNEQFF. In nucleotide form, the sequence is TGTGCCAGCAGCTTAGGTGGAGGGGGGCAGGTCAATGAGCAGTTCTTC.